Below, 24 T cell receptor beta chains from the same sample are listed, as sequenced in a study of blood T cell repertoires in COVID-19 (dated by TCRdb to 2018 to 2020). Receptor amplification or capture employed the immunoSEQ multiplex PCR assay. As stored in TCRdb, this immuneACCESS dataset retains in-frame rearrangements with V and J assigned. A fraction of the clones does not appear; measured against another copy, unresolved V genes explain less than half of the discrepancy, and the remainder lacks a known reason. Present in this sample are under 200,000 clones, roughly 91% of which were seen just once. The ten biggest clones cover about 4.9% of the sample. Sample: peripheral blood. These receptors were obtained from a man between 18 and 35 years old with COVID-19, enrolled during active disease.

The rearrangement links TRBV24-1 to TRBJ2-2; 10 bases line up with TRBD1. The germline gives CDR1 KGHDR, CDR2 SFDVKD. V shed 9 bases and J 7 bases; nucleotides not matched to a gene: 1. This CDR3 spans 12 amino acids. This CDR3 is CATGTGVGELFF. CDR3 coding DNA: TGTGCCACCGGGACAGGGGTCGGGGAGCTGTTTTTT.

The V gene is TRBV6-5, the J gene TRBJ1-6, with 8 bases matching TRBD1. Trimming at V came to 7 bases and at J to 8 bases, leaving 7 bases not matched to a gene. Germline V gene data show CDR1 as MNHEY and CDR2 as SVGAGI. CDR3 length: 14 residues. The CDR3 DNA follows: TGTGCCAGCACTCAGACAGGGGTGGATTCACCCCTCCACTTT. It encodes CASTQTGVDSPLHF.

The J gene is TRBJ1-1, the V gene TRBV28, with TRBD1 identical over 7 bases. The germline gives CDR1 MDHEN, CDR2 SYDVKM. Trimming removed 8 bases from V and 3 bases from J; junction bases left unmatched: 12. The CDR3 spans 15 residues. CDR3: CASRPDRVIHTEAFF. CDR3 nucleotide sequence: TGTGCCAGCCGTCCTGACAGGGTGATTCACACTGAAGCTTTCTTT.

This chain joins TRBV28 and TRBJ2-7; 9 bases align to TRBD2. The junction had 16 bases not matched to a gene; V was cut back by 6 bases and J by 7 bases. Per germline, CDR1 MDHEN and CDR2 SYDVKM. The CDR3 has 16 amino acids. This chain's CDR3 is CASSPRTAGGEYEQYF. The CDR3 DNA is TGTGCCAGCAGCCCTCGTACCGCGGGAGGGGAATATGAGCAGTACTTC.

This chain joins TRBV11-2 and TRBJ2-7; 14 nucleotides agree with TRBD2. This CDR3 is built from 16 residues. The V and J ends lost 7 bases and 0 bases, in that order; junction bases with no gene match: 5. The germline V gene encodes CDR1 SGHAT and CDR2 FQNNGV. DNA of the CDR3: TGTGCCAGCACGCGGGGACTAGCGGGAGTCTCCTACGAGCAGTACTTC. Translated, it gives CASTRGLAGVSYEQYF.

The V call is TRBV28, the J call TRBJ1-1; D is undetermined. CDR1 and CDR2 (germline): MDHEN, SYDVKM. CDR3 size: 12 residues. The V and J ends lost 5 bases and 3 bases respectively, with 7 bases between them. The CDR3 region is CASSDIDTEAFF. The CDR3 bases are TGTGCCAGCAGTGACATCGACACTGAAGCTTTCTTT.

The chain is built from TRBV6-6 and TRBJ1-5; no clear D gene. Deletions cut 1 base from V and 5 bases from J, with 9 bases between. Germline loops: CDR1 MNHNY, CDR2 SVGAGI (reference sequence). The CDR3 is 14 residues long. The CDR3 bases are TGTGCCAGCAGTTACTGGGTCGGGGATCAGCCCCAGCATTTT. Residues: CASSYWVGDQPQHF.

This chain links TRBV19 with TRBJ2-2, with 7 positions matching TRBD2. The CDR3 has 14 amino acids. CDR1 and CDR2 (germline): LNHDA, SQIVND (reference sequence). J was trimmed by 5 bases and V by 8 bases; bases with no gene match: 8. In nucleotides, the CDR3 is TGTGCCAGTTCGAGAGCGGGGTGGACCGGGGAGCTGTTTTTT. Its translation is CASSRAGWTGELFF.

The chain employs TRBV11-3 and TRBJ2-5; 9 bases are shared with TRBD2. Germline loops: CDR1 SGHNT, CDR2 YENEEA. V gave up 1 base and J gave up 1 base; unmatched junction bases: 1. The CDR3 is made up of 15 amino acids. CDR3 amino acids: CASSLGLAAQETQYF. In DNA form, the CDR3 reads TGTGCCAGCAGCTTAGGACTAGCGGCCCAAGAGACCCAGTACTTC. The entire variable domain, with the rest obtained from reference TRBV11-3 and TRBJ2-5, is as follows: EAGVVQSPRYKIIEKKQPVAFWCNPISGHNTLYWYLQNLGQGPELLIRYENEEAVDDSQLPKDRFSAERLKGVDSTLKIQPAELGDSAVYLCASSLGLAAQETQYFGPGTRLLVL.

The chain is built from TRBV7-6 and TRBJ2-1; no reliable D call. Germline-derived CDR1 and CDR2 are SGHVS and FNYEAQ. The CDR3 has 15 amino acids. The V end lost 1 base, the J end lost 0 bases, and 7 bases lay between the germline ends. For the CDR3, the DNA is TGTGCCAGCAGCTTAGGGGCCGGCTCCTACAATGAGCAGTTCTTC. It codes for CASSLGAGSYNEQFF. The variable domain in full, with the rest retrieved from reference TRBV7-6 and TRBJ2-1, is GAGVSQSPRYKVTKRGQDVALRCDPISGHVSLYWYRQALGQGPEFLTYFNYEAQQDKSGLPNDRFSAERPEGSISTLTIQRTEQRDSAMYRCASSLGAGSYNEQFFGPGTRLTVL.

The V gene is TRBV30, the J gene TRBJ1-3, with 7 bases fitting TRBD1. Germline assignment: CDR1 GTSNPN and CDR2 SVGIG (reference sequence). The CDR3 is made up of 16 amino acids. V lost 8 bases, J lost 3 bases, and 16 bases stayed unmatched. This CDR3 reads CATAGRRGSYGNTIYF. The CDR3 coding sequence is TGTGCCACAGCTGGGCGCAGGGGGTCTTATGGAAACACCATATATTTT.

The rearrangement links TRBV5-6 to TRBJ2-2, with 9 bases aligning to TRBD2. The junction had 15 bases not matched to a gene; V was cut back by 0 bases and J by 6 bases. Germline loops: CDR1 SGHDT, CDR2 YYEEEE. This CDR3 has 19 residues. The CDR3, as DNA: TGTGCCAGCAGCTTGGCGGGGGGCGGACTAAGCGGGAGGTCCGGGGAGCTGTTTTTT. Translation: CASSLAGGGLSGRSGELFF.

Only a few counts were recorded for this clone. The chain employs TRBV28 and TRBJ2-7, with 10 bases aligning to TRBD2. Germline V gives CDR1 MDHEN, CDR2 SYDVKM. The V and J ends lost 8 bases and 0 bases, in that order; junction bases with no gene match: 1. The CDR3 is 13 residues long. The CDR3 loop reads CASRTSGSYEQYF. CDR3 in DNA: TGTGCCAGCCGGACTAGCGGCTCCTACGAGCAGTACTTC.

This clone was observed once. The chain has TRBV5-6 and TRBJ1-2; tentative D call: TRBD1 (5 bases). Trimming removed 0 bases from V and 4 bases from J, with 13 bases in between. Germline CDR1 and CDR2: SGHDT and YYEEEE. The CDR3 consists of 15 residues. CDR3 residues: CASSLVTANPYGYTF. The DNA for the CDR3 is TGTGCCAGCAGCTTGGTGACAGCCAACCCCTATGGCTACACCTTC.

The V gene is TRBV4-3, the J gene TRBJ2-7; 9 nucleotides line up with TRBD2. The trim removed 4 bases at V and 7 bases at J, leaving 11 bases unmatched. Germline CDR1 LGHNA, CDR2 YSLEER. The CDR3 is made up of 15 amino acids. In nucleotides, the CDR3 is TGCGCCAGCAGCCGCCGGGCTAGCGGGGCTTGGGAGCAGTACTTC. This encodes CASSRRASGAWEQYF.

J is TRBJ1-5 and V is TRBV19; D gene ambiguous. The CDR3 totals 15 residues. Deletions cut 5 bases from V and 2 bases from J, with 13 bases between. The germline V gene encodes CDR1 LNHDA and CDR2 SQIVND (reference sequence). The CDR3 loop reads CASSPQDRGNQPQHF. The CDR3 DNA follows: TGTGCCAGTAGTCCCCAGGATCGCGGCAATCAGCCCCAGCATTTT. Combining the CDR3 with reference TRBV19 and TRBJ1-5 gives the whole variable domain DGGITQSPKYLFRKEGQNVTLSCEQNLNHDAMYWYRQDPGQGLRLIYYSQIVNDFQKGDIAEGYSVSREKKESFPLTVTSAQKNPTAFYLCASSPQDRGNQPQHFGDGTRLSIL.

V gene TRBV27 combines with J gene TRBJ1-6, with D hard to call. Germline V gives CDR1 MNHEY, CDR2 SMNVEV (reference sequence). The CDR3 totals 15 residues. Trimming removed 0 bases at V and 10 bases at J, with 13 bases between. In nucleotides, the CDR3 is TGTGCCAGCAGTTTATCCTTGTTTGGAGGCTCACCCCTCCACTTT. Protein product: CASSLSLFGGSPLHF.

The chain combines TRBV24-1 with TRBJ2-2, with 9 bases lining up with TRBD1. The CDR3 has 13 amino acids. The junction had 2 bases not matched to a gene; V was cut back by 9 bases and J by 4 bases. Germline V gene sequence: CDR1 KGHDR, CDR2 SFDVKD. CDR3 loop: CATGQGSTGELFF. DNA of the CDR3: TGTGCCACCGGACAGGGGAGCACCGGGGAGCTGTTTTTT.

The V and J genes are TRBV30 and TRBJ2-7, with D unresolved. The CDR3 consists of 12 residues. Between the trimmed V and J ends, which lost 4 bases and 1 base, there was a span of 8 bases. CDR1 and CDR2 (germline): GTSNPN, SVGIG (reference sequence). The CDR3 DNA reads TGTGCCTGGAAGATCGGTTCCTACGAGCAGTACTTC. Its translation: CAWKIGSYEQYF.

The chain has TRBV30 and TRBJ1-1; 7 bases fit TRBD1. Germline CDR1 and CDR2: GTSNPN and SVGIG (reference sequence). V gave up 5 bases and J gave up 1 base; unmatched junction bases: 1. This CDR3 contains 12 residues. CDR3 DNA: TGTGCCTGGGGACAGGAGAACACTGAAGCTTTCTTT. It encodes CAWGQENTEAFF.

V is TRBV5-6 and J is TRBJ2-7, with TRBD1 matching 9 bases. With V trimmed by 2 bases and J by 6 bases, 6 bases remained unmatched. This CDR3 region has 14 residues. The germline V gene has CDR1 SGHDT and CDR2 YYEEEE. Written as DNA, the CDR3 is TGTGCCAGCAGCTTAACGGGACAGGGCCGCGAGCAGTACTTC. Protein sequence: CASSLTGQGREQYF.

In its sample, this clone was seen a few times. The rearrangement uses TRBV7-8 and TRBJ1-2; a possible D gene is TRBD1 (5 bases). The germline V gene encodes CDR1 SGHVS and CDR2 FQNEAQ. The CDR3 spans 14 residues. V shed 4 bases and J shed 4 bases, with 13 bases lying between them. Here the CDR3 reads CASSSGTRGYGYTF. CDR3 in DNA: TGTGCCAGCAGCTCGGGGACGCGGGGCTATGGCTACACCTTC. Looking up the rest from reference TRBV7-8 and TRBJ1-2 gives the full variable domain: GAGVSQSPRYKVAKRGQDVALRCDPISGHVSLFWYQQALGQGPEFLTYFQNEAQLDKSGLPSDRFFAERPEGSVSTLKIQRTQQEDSAVYLCASSSGTRGYGYTFGSGTRLTVV.

The chain couples TRBV13 to TRBJ2-2; D ambiguous. CDR3 length: 13 residues. Germline V gene data show CDR1 as PRHDT and CDR2 as FYEKMQ (reference sequence). V was trimmed by 4 bases and J by 4 bases, leaving 7 bases between them. CDR3 loop: CASSYGSTGELFF. The DNA of the CDR3 is TGTGCCAGCAGCTACGGTTCCACCGGGGAGCTGTTTTTT.

This chain joins TRBV5-4 and TRBJ2-1; D is unresolved. The CDR3 is made up of 12 amino acids. Germline V gene sequence: CDR1 SGHNT, CDR2 YYREEE (reference sequence). Trimming took 2 bases from V and 8 from J, leaving 8 bases between them. The CDR3 DNA is TGTGCCAGCAGCTTTGGAGTCGATGAGCAGTTCTTC. Protein sequence: CASSFGVDEQFF.